This is a list of T cell receptor beta chains from one sample in a study of T cells in Graves' hyperthyroidism and ophthalmopathy. Each CDR3 protein is one row after TCRdb ran MiXCR on the multiplex PCR reads. There are approximately 700,000 distinct CDR3 sequences in the sample; 16% occur only once, and under 9.5% lies in the top ten. Specimen: blood. These receptor sequences come from a man aged 18 to 30 with Graves' hyperthyroidism. Each CDR3 is given with its conserved first and last residue. The D gene is left open where the match is weak. Some rows have no size entry. The others give once, few or many, or a class for an expanded clone.

V	J	D	size	CDR3	DNA
TRBV15	TRBJ2-1	TRBD2	NA	CATSRSLAGANEQFF	TGTGCCACCAGCAGATCGCTAGCGGGAGCCAATGAGCAGTTCTTC
TRBV24-1	TRBJ2-2	TRBD1	many	CATSDPSGGMRTGELFF	TGTGCCACCAGTGATCCCTCAGGGGGCATGAGAACCGGGGAGCTGTTTTTT
TRBV20-1	TRBJ2-7	NA	many	CSAREGPLPSSLEQYF	TGCAGTGCTAGGGAGGGACCCCTACCCTCCTCTCTCGAGCAGTACTTC
TRBV20-1	TRBJ2-7	NA	many	CSATEGQGTYEQYF	TGCAGTGCTACCGAAGGGCAGGGAACCTACGAGCAGTACTTC
TRBV5-6	TRBJ1-4	NA	NA	CASSSGEDLEKLFF	TGTGCCAGCAGCTCCGGCGAGGACCTGGAAAAACTGTTTTTT
TRBV7-8	TRBJ2-7	TRBD2	many	CASTLGTSAIYEQYF	TGTGCCAGCACCCTCGGGACTAGCGCGATCTACGAGCAGTACTTC
TRBV7-2	TRBJ1-1	TRBD1	many	CASTRDSNTEAFF	TGTGCCAGCACCAGGGACAGCAACACTGAAGCTTTCTTT
TRBV20-1	TRBJ2-4	NA	once	CSARVPYIQYF	TGCAGTGCTAGAGTCCCGTACATTCAGTACTTC
TRBV28	TRBJ2-5	TRBD2	many	CASTWGAGGAETQYF	TGTGCCAGCACATGGGGAGCGGGAGGGGCAGAGACCCAGTACTTC
TRBV11-3	TRBJ2-3	NA	NA	CASSFISEQFTDTQYF	TGTGCCAGCAGCTTTATTTCCGAGCAGTTCACAGATACGCAGTATTTT
TRBV20-1	TRBJ2-2	NA	many	CSARDRGTNTGELFF	TGCAGTGCTAGAGATCGAGGGACGAACACCGGGGAGCTGTTTTTT
TRBV25-1	TRBJ1-2	NA	few	CASSDPLDSYYHGYTF	TGTGCCAGCAGTGATCCCCTGGACAGTTATTACCATGGCTACACCTTC
TRBV5-6	TRBJ2-7	NA	many	CASSLRQYEQYF	TGTGCCAGCAGCTTAAGACAGTACGAGCAGTACTTC
TRBV7-9	TRBJ2-5	TRBD1	few	CASSFWDREETQYF	TGTGCCAGCAGCTTCTGGGACAGGGAGGAGACCCAGTACTTC
TRBV3-1	TRBJ1-1	NA	many	CASSQDGWDTEAFF	TGTGCCAGCAGCCAAGACGGATGGGACACTGAAGCTTTCTTT
TRBV27	TRBJ2-5	NA	many	CASSLSPNQGFGQETQYF	TGTGCCAGCAGTTTATCACCTAACCAGGGGTTTGGCCAAGAGACCCAGTACTTC